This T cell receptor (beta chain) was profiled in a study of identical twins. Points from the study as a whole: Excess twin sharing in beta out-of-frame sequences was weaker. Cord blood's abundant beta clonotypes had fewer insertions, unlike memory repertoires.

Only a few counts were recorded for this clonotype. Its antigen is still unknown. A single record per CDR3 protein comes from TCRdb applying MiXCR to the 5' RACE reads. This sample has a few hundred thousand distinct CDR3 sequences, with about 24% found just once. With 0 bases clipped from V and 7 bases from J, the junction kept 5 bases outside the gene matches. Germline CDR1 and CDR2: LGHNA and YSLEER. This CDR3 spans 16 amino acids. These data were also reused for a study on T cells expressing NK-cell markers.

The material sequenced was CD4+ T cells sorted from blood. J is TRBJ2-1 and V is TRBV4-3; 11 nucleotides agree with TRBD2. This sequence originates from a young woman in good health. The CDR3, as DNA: TGCGCCAGCAGCCAAGATTCCACTAGCGGGAGAAATGAGCAGTTCTTC. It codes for CASSQDSTSGRNEQFF.